A selection of T cell receptor beta chains follows, all from one sample in a study of T cell changes during pregnancy in multiple sclerosis. Here immunoSEQ multiplex PCR was the method, and the copy in TCRdb shows in-frame clones only, minus some. The top ten hold more than 0.95% of the sample, which has approximately 100,000 clones, 90% to 95% seen once. Here the sequenced sample was peripheral blood, taken in the second trimester of pregnancy. The receptors were sampled from a female donor with multiple sclerosis, enrolled in a pregnancy study. CDR3s include the opening cysteine and the closing phenylalanine or tryptophan. A D gene is named only where the DNA matches it firmly. Where a row states a size, it is once, few, many or the class of an expanded clone; other rows omit it.

V gene	clone size	J gene	D gene	CDR3 protein	CDR3 DNA
TRBV13	-	TRBJ1-2	-	CASSRQGYGYTF	TGTGCCAGCAGCCGTCAGGGTTATGGCTACACCTTC
TRBV15	-	TRBJ2-3	-	CATSREGPLQADTQYF	TGTGCCACCAGCAGAGAGGGTCCCCTACAGGCAGATACGCAGTATTTT
TRBV4-1	-	TRBJ1-4	TRBD1	CASSSQDRDGEKLFF	TGCGCCAGCAGCTCCCAGGACAGGGATGGTGAAAAACTGTTTTTT
TRBV28	-	TRBJ1-1	TRBD1	CASRPTGINTEAFF	TGTGCCAGCAGGCCGACAGGGATAAACACTGAAGCTTTCTTT
TRBV5-1	-	TRBJ2-7	TRBD2	CASRGGAYEQYF	TGCGCCAGCAGGGGAGGGGCCTACGAGCAGTACTTC
TRBV7-9	-	TRBJ1-1	-	CASSLPSGELNTEAFF	TGTGCCAGCAGCTTACCGTCAGGGGAACTGAACACTGAAGCTTTCTTT
TRBV5-1	-	TRBJ2-1	TRBD2	CASSLREPISGGLYNEQFF	TGCGCCAGCAGCTTGAGGGAACCGATTAGCGGGGGCCTCTACAATGAGCAGTTCTTC
TRBV7-3	-	TRBJ2-2	TRBD2	CASSRGLAGATTGELFF	TGTGCCAGCAGCAGGGGACTAGCGGGGGCCACCACCGGGGAGCTGTTTTTT
TRBV5-1	-	TRBJ1-2	-	CASSREVTGPYGYTF	TGCGCCAGCAGCCGGGAGGTAACCGGACCCTATGGCTACACCTTC
TRBV29-1	-	TRBJ1-1	TRBD1	CSVGQGPLKAFF	TGCAGCGTTGGACAGGGTCCTCTTAAAGCTTTCTTT
TRBV5-4	-	TRBJ2-1	TRBD2	CASTPGLAQNNEQFF	TGTGCCAGCACCCCGGGACTAGCGCAGAACAATGAGCAGTTCTTC
TRBV28	-	TRBJ1-2	TRBD1	CASRGTGGVGGYTF	TGTGCCAGCAGGGGGACAGGGGGCGTTGGTGGCTACACCTTC
TRBV27	few	TRBJ2-5	-	CASSLDSTQETQYF	TGTGCCAGCAGTTTGGACAGCACTCAAGAGACCCAGTACTTC
TRBV21-1	-	TRBJ2-3	-	CASRKRGDRGSSTDTQYF	TGTGCCAGCAGGAAAAGGGGGGACAGGGGATCGAGCACAGATACGCAGTATTTT
TRBV29-1	-	TRBJ2-2	TRBD2	CSVELAGGAGELFF	TGCAGCGTTGAGCTAGCGGGGGGTGCCGGGGAGCTGTTTTTT
TRBV6-1	-	TRBJ2-7	TRBD1	CASSEATGNYEQYF	TGTGCCAGCAGTGAAGCGACAGGGAACTACGAGCAGTACTTC
TRBV19	-	TRBJ1-5	-	CASSFKLLGQGQNQPQHF	TGTGCCAGTAGTTTTAAGCTCCTCGGGCAGGGGCAAAATCAGCCCCAGCATTTT
TRBV7-2	-	TRBJ2-3	-	CASSRLQGFTDTQYF	TGTGCCAGCAGCCGACTACAGGGCTTCACAGATACGCAGTATTTT
TRBV28	-	TRBJ1-2	-	CASSLVRRPGDYGYTF	TGTGCCAGCAGTTTAGTAAGACGACCAGGGGACTATGGCTACACCTTC
TRBV28	-	TRBJ1-1	-	CASIQPGAFNEAFF	TGTGCCAGCATCCAACCAGGGGCCTTCAATGAAGCTTTCTTT
TRBV10-1	-	TRBJ1-1	-	CASSGGGLNTEAFF	TGCGCCAGCAGTGGAGGGGGACTGAACACTGAAGCTTTCTTT
TRBV7-9	once	TRBJ1-2	-	CASSSGPGETHRYGYTF	TGTGCCAGCAGCTCGGGCCCGGGGGAAACTCATCGCTATGGCTACACCTTC
TRBV7-6	-	TRBJ1-2	-	CASSLGTEANYGYTF	TGTGCCAGCAGCTTAGGGACGGAGGCTAACTATGGCTACACCTTC
TRBV7-2	-	TRBJ2-1	TRBD2	CASRVGLAGVNEQFF	TGTGCCAGCAGGGTCGGACTAGCGGGGGTCAATGAGCAGTTCTTC
TRBV10-3	once	TRBJ1-6	TRBD1	CATGTGLESPLHF	TGTGCCACTGGGACAGGTTTGGAATCACCCCTCCACTTT
TRBV7-3	once	TRBJ2-3	-	CASSPGTLFTDTQYF	TGTGCCAGCAGCCCGGGGACTCTTTTCACAGATACGCAGTATTTT
TRBV19	few	TRBJ1-2	-	CASSIDARQGYTF	TGTGCCAGTAGTATAGATGCGAGACAGGGCTACACCTTC
TRBV5-1	-	TRBJ2-3	TRBD2	CASSLVSRMGGSDTQYF	TGCGCCAGCAGCTTGGTTAGTCGTATGGGGGGGTCAGATACGCAGTATTTT
TRBV9	-	TRBJ2-5	TRBD1	CASSGGQGGETQYF	TGTGCCAGCAGCGGTGGACAGGGTGGGGAGACCCAGTACTTC
TRBV28	once	TRBJ1-5	TRBD1	CANGQGSVQPQHF	TGTGCCAACGGACAGGGGTCGGTTCAGCCCCAGCATTTT
TRBV11-3	once	TRBJ1-1	-	CASSLGTGTDTEAFF	TGTGCCAGCAGCTTAGGTACAGGGACGGACACTGAAGCTTTCTTT
TRBV5-5	few	TRBJ1-1	-	CASIRDTLNTEAFF	TGTGCCAGCATCCGGGACACCTTGAACACTGAAGCTTTCTTT
TRBV7-2	-	TRBJ2-7	-	CASGLLGLKEQYF	TGTGCCAGCGGCCTCTTGGGCCTCAAAGAGCAGTACTTC
TRBV6-1	-	TRBJ1-5	-	CASSLQGLNQPQHF	TGTGCCAGCAGCTTACAGGGCCTCAATCAGCCCCAGCATTTT
TRBV10-2	-	TRBJ2-1	TRBD2	CASSATSDEQFF	TGCGCCAGCAGCGCTACTAGCGATGAGCAGTTCTTC
TRBV6-1	-	TRBJ2-2	-	CASSEGSEPGELFF	TGTGCCAGCAGTGAAGGGTCGGAGCCCGGGGAGCTGTTTTTT
TRBV15	-	TRBJ1-3	-	CATSRDPGSGNTIYF	TGTGCCACCAGCAGAGATCCGGGGTCTGGAAACACCATATATTTT
TRBV12-5	once	TRBJ2-3	TRBD2	CASGLVIAGGTDTQYF	TGTGCTAGTGGTTTGGTAATAGCGGGGGGCACAGATACGCAGTATTTT
TRBV19	-	TRBJ1-2	-	CASSALGGYGYTF	TGTGCCAGTAGCGCCTTGGGGGGCTATGGCTACACCTTC
TRBV7-8	-	TRBJ1-4	TRBD1	CASSLIGGAWEKLFF	TGTGCCAGCAGCTTGATAGGGGGCGCGTGGGAAAAACTGTTTTTT
TRBV28	-	TRBJ1-3	-	CASSLDGVGLSGNTIYF	TGTGCCAGCAGTTTAGACGGGGTGGGGTTGTCTGGAAACACCATATATTTT
TRBV5-1	-	TRBJ1-1	-	CASSSPGTEAFF	TGCGCCAGCAGCTCCCCGGGGACTGAAGCTTTCTTT
TRBV28	once	TRBJ2-1	TRBD1	CASSFTQGSGYNEQFF	TGTGCCAGCAGCTTCACACAGGGGAGCGGCTACAATGAGCAGTTCTTC
TRBV15	-	TRBJ1-2	-	CATSRGTQGDYGYTF	TGTGCCACCAGCAGAGGGACACAGGGAGACTATGGCTACACCTTC
TRBV6-1	-	TRBJ2-3	TRBD2	CASSASGIPTDTQYF	TGTGCCAGCAGTGCTAGCGGGATTCCCACAGATACGCAGTATTTT
TRBV7-3	-	TRBJ2-2	TRBD2	CASSVTSVNTGELFF	TGTGCCAGCAGCGTCACTAGCGTAAACACCGGGGAGCTGTTTTTT
TRBV11-3	-	TRBJ1-2	TRBD1	CASSHRGKRGGYTF	TGTGCCAGCAGCCACAGGGGTAAAAGGGGTGGCTACACCTTC